This passage covers 21 T cell receptor beta chains from one sample sequenced in a study of human T cells and chemical hapten exposure. Noted time point: patch test 1, 2 weeks after DPC sensitization. Treatment defined: therapeutic diphenylcyclopropenone sensitization with weekly scalp DPC. TCRdb re-called the RACE reads through MiXCR, storing one row per CDR3 protein. The table records roughly 45,000 distinct CDR3 sequences, 8% to 9.5% of them present only once. The material sequenced was whole blood, taken in connection with sensitization to the hapten diphenylcyclopropenone (DPC). The receptors originated from a woman aged 45-65 years with alopecia areata. Some clones in this sample may be carry-over from other donors' samples.

Ten or more counts support this clonotype. This chain joins TRBV6-2 or TRBV6-3 and TRBJ2-1, with D unclear. CDR3 length: 14 residues. Trimming shortened V by 2 bases and J by 0 bases, and 5 bases separated the two germline ends. CDR1 and CDR2 from the germline V gene are MNHEY and SVGEGT. For the CDR3, the DNA is TGTGCCAGCAGTTACCCGAGCTCCTACAATGAGCAGTTCTTC. Translating it yields CASSYPSSYNEQFF.

The sample holds a few counts of this clonotype. The rearrangement joins TRBV7-8 to TRBJ1-1; TRBD1 aligns across 9 bases. V dropped 8 bases and J dropped 0; count of bases not matched to a gene: 7. The CDR3 is made up of 15 amino acids. CDR1 is SGHVS and CDR2 is FQNEAQ in the germline V gene. CDR3 sequence: CASCKGQGLNTEAFF. CDR3 DNA sequence: TGTGCCAGCTGTAAGGGACAGGGCTTGAACACTGAAGCTTTCTTT.

This clonotype was seen at least ten times. The rearrangement joins TRBV18 to TRBJ1-6; 8 nucleotides match TRBD1. Germline lookup yields CDR1 KGHSH and CDR2 LQKENI. The CDR3 extends over 14 amino acids. Trimming took 3 bases from V and 10 from J; bases not matched to a gene: 5. CDR3 sequence: CASSPETGVSPLHF. The CDR3 DNA sequence: TGTGCCAGCTCACCCGAGACAGGGGTATCACCCCTCCACTTT.

This clonotype was detected many times. J is TRBJ2-2 and V is TRBV7-6; D gene uncertain. Looked up from germline, CDR1 is SGHVS and CDR2 is FNYEAQ. Deletions cut 8 bases from V and 0 bases from J, with 4 bases between. The CDR3 has 12 residues. The CDR3 bases are TGTGCCAGCGGGGCGAACACCGGGGAGCTGTTTTTT. It translates to CASGANTGELFF.

The chain carries TRBV7-2 and TRBJ2-3, with 7 bases that match TRBD2. The CDR3 has 18 amino acids. CDR1 and CDR2 from the germline V gene are SGHTA and FQGNSA. With V trimmed by 1 base and J by 0 bases, 10 bases remained unmatched. DNA of the CDR3: TGTGCCAGCAGCTTAGGTTTGGGCGGGAGAGGGAGCACAGATACGCAGTATTTT. This translates into CASSLGLGGRGSTDTQYF.

In its sample, this clonotype was seen many times. The chain carries TRBV3-1 and TRBJ2-1, with TRBD2 as a possible D gene (6 bases). There are 12 residues in the CDR3. V shed 4 bases and J shed 9 bases, with 10 bases lying between them. The germline CDR1 and CDR2 sequences are LGHDT and YNNKEL (reference sequence). The CDR3 is CASSPGEREQFF. The CDR3 DNA reads TGTGCCAGCAGCCCGGGGGAACGTGAGCAGTTCTTC.

This clonotype was counted many times. The rearrangement links TRBV3-1 to TRBJ1-1; a weak D match, TRBD1 (5 bases). This CDR3 comprises 13 residues. The germline CDR1 and CDR2 sequences are LGHDT and YNNKEL (reference sequence). With 3 bases removed from V and 4 bases from J, the gap between germline ends came to 9 bases. The CDR3 here is CASSHGGGTEAFF. DNA for the CDR3: TGTGCCAGCAGCCATGGCGGGGGCACTGAAGCTTTCTTT. Full variable domain (missing parts from reference TRBV3-1 and TRBJ1-1): DTAVSQTPKYLVTQMGNDKSIKCEQNLGHDTMYWYKQDSKKFLKIMFSYNNKELIINETVPNRFSPKSPDKAHLNLHINSLELGDSAVYFCASSHGGGTEAFFGQGTRLTVV.

This clonotype was counted ten times or more. The gene calls are TRBV7-7 and TRBJ2-1, with 9 bases fitting TRBD2. Per the germline V gene, CDR1 is SSHAT and CDR2 is FNYEAQ (reference sequence). V was clipped by 5 bases and J by 5 bases; unmatched bases: 7. The CDR3 has 15 amino acids. CDR3 coding DNA: TGTGCCAGCAGCGCAACTAGCGGGCTACACAATGAGCAGTTCTTC. This codes for CASSATSGLHNEQFF. Using reference TRBV7-7 and TRBJ2-1 for the parts outside the CDR3, the full variable domain is GAGVSQSPRYKVTKRGQDVTLRCDPISSHATLYWYQQALGQGPEFLTYFNYEAQPDKSGLPSDRFSAERPEGSISTLTIQRTEQRDSAMYRCASSATSGLHNEQFFGPGTRLTVL.

This clonotype was seen ten or more times. The chain carries TRBV19 and TRBJ2-1, with D uncertain. The CDR3 runs 13 residues. V was clipped by 3 bases and J by 8 bases, with 11 bases between them. Germline CDR1 and CDR2: LNHDA and SQIVND (reference sequence). DNA of the CDR3: TGTGCCAGTAGTATTTTCGGAATTGATGAGCAGTTCTTC. Translated: CASSIFGIDEQFF.

V gene TRBV14 combines with J gene TRBJ2-7; D is undetermined. The CDR3 sequence is 15 residues long. The ends were cut back, 3 bases at V and 3 bases at J, with 15 bases in the middle. Germline lookup yields CDR1 SGHDN and CDR2 FVKESK. The DNA of the CDR3 is TGTGCCAGCAGCCAGACCGGACGGAACTTCTACGAGCAGTACTTC. This gives the protein CASSQTGRNFYEQYF.

This rearrangement joins TRBV6-2 or TRBV6-3 to TRBJ2-1, with D uncertain. Trimming stripped 6 bases from V and 0 bases from J, with 15 bases between. Germline V lookup: CDR1 MNHEY, CDR2 SVGEGT. The CDR3 runs 16 residues. The CDR3 loop reads CASSPGPYPSYNEQFF. The DNA for the CDR3 is TGTGCCAGCAGCCCTGGCCCATACCCCTCCTACAATGAGCAGTTCTTC.

This clonotype was counted ten times or more. The rearrangement uses TRBV10-3 and TRBJ2-7; D gene ambiguous. Trimming shortened V by 3 bases and J by 6 bases, and 9 bases separated the two germline ends. Germline V gene data show CDR1 as ENHRY and CDR2 as SYGVKD. This CDR3 spans 12 amino acids. The CDR3 here is CAISEILGEQYF. The CDR3 bases are TGTGCCATCAGTGAAATTCTAGGCGAGCAGTACTTC.

This clonotype has ten or more counts. The genes are TRBV29-1 and TRBJ1-4; TRBD1 might be the D (5 bases). The length of the CDR3 is 12 residues. The ends were cut back, 7 bases at V and 8 bases at J, with 14 bases in the middle. Per the germline V gene, CDR1 is SQVTM and CDR2 is ANQGSEA. The CDR3 sequence: CSAGDWDEKLFF. In DNA form, the CDR3 reads TGCAGCGCCGGAGACTGGGACGAAAAACTGTTTTTT.

The V call is TRBV5-1, the J call TRBJ2-7, with D possibly TRBD2 on 5 matching bases. The CDR3 length is 15 residues. Trimming shortened V by 2 bases and J by 5 bases, and 17 bases separated the two germline ends. CDR1 SGHRS and CDR2 YFSETQ come from the germline V gene. The CDR3 DNA reads TGCGCCAGCAGCTTAACTCTAGCTCCTCAAGACGAGCAGTACTTC. This sequence encodes CASSLTLAPQDEQYF.

This clonotype has more than one count but fewer than ten. The rearrangement links TRBV4-3 to TRBJ2-7, with D unresolved. Germline V CDR1 and CDR2: LGHNA, YSLEER. The V end lost 2 bases, the J end lost 0 bases, and 8 bases lay between the germline ends. The CDR3 extends over 14 amino acids. The CDR3 sequence: CASSQSSFSYEQYF. In nucleotides, the CDR3 is TGCGCCAGCAGCCAATCCAGTTTCTCCTACGAGCAGTACTTC.

This clonotype has at least ten counts. The chain couples TRBV6-5 to TRBJ2-5, with D unclear. Germline V gene sequence: CDR1 MNHEY, CDR2 SVGAGI. Trimming took off 6 bases at V and 1 base at J, with 12 bases between the two ends. The CDR3 spans 14 residues. The CDR3 reads CASSKARSQETQYF. DNA for the CDR3: TGTGCCAGCAGCAAAGCCAGGAGCCAAGAGACCCAGTACTTC.

The V gene is TRBV29-1, the J gene TRBJ2-1; TRBD1 aligns across 8 bases. CDR3 size: 12 residues. The germline V gene encodes CDR1 SQVTM and CDR2 ANQGSEA. The CDR3 loop reads CSSGQGKGEQFF. The CDR3 DNA reads as TGCAGTTCAGGACAGGGTAAAGGTGAGCAGTTCTTC.

This clonotype was recorded at least ten times. The chain uses TRBV3-1 and TRBJ2-2; TRBD1 aligns across 12 bases. Germline V gene data show CDR1 as LGHDT and CDR2 as YNNKEL (reference sequence). CDR3 length: 17 amino acids. Germline trimming cut 2 bases from V and 4 bases from J; bases unmatched to any gene: 5. CDR3 DNA: TGTGCCAGCAGCCAAACGGGACAGGGGGCGAGCACCGGGGAGCTGTTTTTT. This gives the protein CASSQTGQGASTGELFF.

This clonotype was counted ten times or more. The chain couples TRBV6-4 to TRBJ2-1; unclear D gene. The V gene's germline CDR1 is MRHNA and CDR2 SNTAGT. This CDR3 contains 15 residues. Between the trimmed V and J ends, which lost 3 bases and 5 bases, there was a span of 14 bases. In nucleotides, the CDR3 is TGTGCCAGCAGTGATCAGCCTTCAAGCGACAATGAGCAGTTCTTC. Encoded protein: CASSDQPSSDNEQFF.

The chain links TRBV4-2 to TRBJ2-1; the match to TRBD2 covers 7 bases. The CDR3 is 17 amino acids. Germline loops: CDR1 LGHNA, CDR2 YNFKEQ. After removal of 0 bases from V and 6 bases from J, the junction contained 11 bases not matched to a gene. The CDR3 region is CASSQDSASGTSNEQFF. Written as DNA, the CDR3 is TGTGCCAGCAGCCAAGATTCAGCGAGCGGGACCTCCAATGAGCAGTTCTTC.

This clonotype was seen only a few times. The chain links TRBV24-1 to TRBJ2-1, with TRBD2 matching over 9 bases. The germline V gene encodes CDR1 KGHDR and CDR2 SFDVKD. This CDR3 region has 14 residues. The junction had 6 bases not matched to a gene; V was cut back by 7 bases and J by 6 bases. This CDR3 is CATRETSGANEQFF. The CDR3 nucleotides are TGTGCCACCAGGGAGACTAGCGGCGCCAATGAGCAGTTCTTC.